The rows below give T cell receptor beta chains drawn from one sample of a study of cytomegalovirus exposure and HLA in healthy donors. TCRdb's copy holds only in-frame clones and misses some; the assay was immunoSEQ multiplex PCR. The repertoire holds about 170,000 clones, with approximately 84% as singletons. Sequencing was done on a sample of PBMCs. The source is a girl under 18 in good health and CMV-seropositive. Each CDR3 is given with its conserved first and last residue.

TRBV4-1	CASSHLLLAGATDTQYF
TRBV7-3	CASRAGGPHDEQFF
TRBV27	CASSLRGGSNQPQHF
TRBV10-3	CAISLVAGAYNEQFF
TRBV6-4	CASSVGQGGDTQYF
TRBV27	CASSQWTPGYNSPLHF
TRBV7-9	CASSAATDRAYEQYF
TRBV4-1	CASSQGVFMSYEQYF
TRBV20-1	CSAANTDTQYF
TRBV11-2	CASSLRRAPYNEQFF
TRBV2	CASLPGQVYGYTF
TRBV30	CAWSVLASGGREQYF
TRBV4-1	CASSPPDERDSRGYTF
TRBV2	CASRTVGGATEAFF
TRBV30	CAWSARQGSPLHF
TRBV7-3	CASSYGQANTEAFF
TRBV10-3	CAISEFGQGNTEAFF
TRBV9	CASSPSARGTEQYF
TRBV30	CAFRGGTEAFF
TRBV9	CASSGQTSGGLSSYNEQFF